The clone carrying this T cell receptor beta chain has a single count. Its antigen is not known. Survey-level immunoSEQ v3.0 assays were run. The protocol was immunoSEQ multiplex PCR, while the TCRdb copy is restricted to in-frame clones and leaves out a portion. The sample has roughly 15,000 clones, 78% seen once. The data originate from a study of long-term antiretroviral therapy in people with HIV. Study-level background: Some samples came about a decade before the 2015 immediate-ART recommendation, and these were the earliest. Points from the study as a whole: Clones showing expansion before ART dominated the repertoire at all time points.

The clonotype was recovered from a woman aged 40 to 55 with HIV. The sample consisted of unsorted PBMCs, taken more than 3.1 years after starting antiretroviral therapy.

In DNA form, the CDR3 reads TGTGCCATCAGTGAGTCGGGCGGAGGGAACGATGGCTACACCTTC. Amino acids: CAISESGGGNDGYTF. The chain links TRBV10-3 to TRBJ1-2; no definite D call. This CDR3 region has 15 residues. Per the germline V gene, CDR1 is ENHRY and CDR2 is SYGVKD. The V and J ends lost 0 bases and 6 bases respectively, with 14 bases between them.